This T cell receptor beta chain was sequenced in a study of response to subunit inactivated influenza vaccine (dated by TCRdb to the late 2010s). About the full investigation: To follow how T cells responded to a trivalent subunit inactivated influenza vaccine, the researchers relied on deep quantitative profiling of the T cell receptor repertoire.

V gives up 5 bases and J gives up 2 bases, and the segment between their germline ends measures 8 bases. The CDR3 starts with the cysteine, ends with the phenylalanine, and has 13 residues. Of the read, only the CDR3 DNA is kept; its 39 bases are in frame from base 1. For CDR1 and CDR2, the germline V gene lists MNHEY and SVGEGT. As for this clonotype: Its antigen is currently not known. No base-level quality is on record; no much larger clone is a single base apart.

Paper-wide results and their limitations: According to the authors, only a limited number of new T cells may be recruited by each seasonal influenza vaccination.

The library relied on RT-PCR. Reads for this sample came from an Illumina HiSeq 2500. The raw public reads went through TCRdb reprocessing: fastp at Q25, MiXCR clone calling, in-frame beta chains kept. CDR3 protein sequences are deduplicated, and each keeps its most common genes and DNA. For this sample the table gives about 780,000 distinct CDR3 sequences, of which around 20% were detected only once. The ten largest make up roughly 11% of the sample. This clonotype was sampled from a man aged 45-60 years who received an inactivated influenza vaccine. Donor details come from another sample of the same person, matched by shared clones. Here the chain combines TRBV6-2 or TRBV6-3 and TRBJ2-3, with the D gene uncertain. The sample consisted of PBMCs from blood, taken 5 days after vaccination. The nucleotide sequence is TGTGCCAGCAGTCGACCGTACACAGATACGCAGTATTTT. This encodes CASSRPYTDTQYF.